This passage covers 10 T cell receptor beta chains from one sample sequenced in a study of shared clonotypes between healthy human individuals. Sequencing was performed with immunoSEQ multiplex PCR; in TCRdb, only in-frame clones are kept and a portion is missing. The sample shows roughly 2.5 million clones, 90% to 95% of them seen only once. Sample: naive CD4+ T cells sorted from blood. Subset noted: CD45RA+ positively selected. The receptors were gathered from a man aged 18 to 29 in good health.

The chain joins TRBV6-1 to TRBJ2-7; D is perhaps TRBD1 or TRBD2 (5 bases each). Germline loops: CDR1 MNHNS, CDR2 SASEGT. This CDR3 comprises 15 residues. Between the trimmed V and J ends, which lost 6 bases and 1 base, there was a span of 16 bases. The CDR3 protein is CASSPRDAFSYEQYF. In nucleotides, the CDR3 is TGTGCCAGCAGCCCCCGGGACGCCTTTTCCTACGAGCAGTACTTC.

In its sample, this clone was seen once. This rearrangement joins TRBV27 to TRBJ2-7; the D call may be TRBD1 or TRBD2 (5 bases each). The CDR3 is 16 residues long. Germline CDR1 is MNHEY and CDR2 is SMNVEV (reference sequence). Deletions cut 6 bases from V and 2 bases from J, with 20 bases between. Here the CDR3 reads CASRFTGGRAPYEQYF. In DNA, the CDR3 is TGTGCCAGCAGATTCACCGGAGGCAGGGCCCCCTACGAGCAGTACTTC.

The chain combines TRBV11-2 with TRBJ2-5; 10 bases are shared with TRBD1. V shed 3 bases and J 5 bases; nucleotides not matched to a gene: 6. The CDR3 is 15 amino acids. Germline CDR1 and CDR2: SGHAT and FQNNGV. CDR3 protein: CASSLTGGGGETQYF. The CDR3 nucleotides read TGTGCCAGCAGCTTGACAGGGGGCGGAGGGGAGACCCAGTACTTC.

This chain links TRBV6-6 with TRBJ2-1; D may be TRBD2 (7 bases). The germline V gene has CDR1 MNHNY and CDR2 SVGAGI (reference sequence). Trimming stripped 9 bases from V and 9 bases from J, with 12 bases between. There are 11 residues in the CDR3. CDR3 DNA sequence: TGTGCCAGTACGGGGGGCTTTGAGCAGTTCTTC. It translates to CASTGGFEQFF.

This chain connects TRBV19 to TRBJ2-2, with 8 bases that match TRBD1. V was pared by 7 bases and J by 3 bases, with 7 bases of the junction left unmatched. There are 15 residues in the CDR3. Per the germline V gene, CDR1 is LNHDA and CDR2 is SQIVND (reference sequence). DNA of the CDR3: TGTGCCAGTACCCTGGACAGGGTTGACACCGGGGAGCTGTTTTTT. This gives the protein CASTLDRVDTGELFF.

This clone was found once. The chain couples TRBV6-5 to TRBJ2-5, with D tentatively TRBD1 (6 bases). Germline V lookup: CDR1 MNHEY, CDR2 SVGAGI. This CDR3 region has 15 residues. Trimming took off 7 bases at V and 1 base at J, with 16 bases between the two ends. The CDR3: CASTHLRTVQETQYF. The DNA of the CDR3 is TGTGCCAGCACCCACTTACGGACAGTCCAAGAGACCCAGTACTTC.

The chain uses TRBV19 and TRBJ1-5; possibly TRBD1 for D (5 bases). From germline, CDR1 is LNHDA and CDR2 SQIVND (reference sequence). CDR3 length: 16 amino acids. Trimming left V 3 bases short and J 0 bases short, with 12 bases between. This CDR3 is CASSIGGLYSNQPQHF. For the CDR3, the DNA is TGTGCCAGTAGTATCGGGGGACTGTATAGCAATCAGCCCCAGCATTTT.

J is TRBJ2-3 and V is TRBV11-1; a weak D match, TRBD2 (5 bases). Trimming removed 0 bases at V and 4 bases at J, with 14 bases between. CDR1 and CDR2 from the germline V gene are SGHAT and FQDESV (reference sequence). CDR3 length: 16 amino acids. The CDR3 nucleotides read TGTGCCAGCAGCTTAGCCATCGGGGTTCGCGCAGATACGCAGTATTTT. This sequence encodes CASSLAIGVRADTQYF.

The CDR3 loop is CASSLDGASGGETQYF. The CDR3, as DNA: TGCGCCAGCAGCTTGGATGGGGCTAGCGGGGGAGAGACCCAGTACTTC. This chain uses TRBV5-1 with TRBJ2-5; 10 bases line up with TRBD2. V shed 0 bases and J 4 bases; nucleotides not matched to a gene: 6. Germline V gives CDR1 SGHRS, CDR2 YFSETQ. CDR3 size: 16 residues.

This chain connects TRBV9 to TRBJ2-3, with 10 nucleotides matching TRBD2. Per the germline V gene, CDR1 is SGDLS and CDR2 is YYNGEE. Trimming at V came to 5 bases and at J to 4 bases, leaving 7 bases not matched to a gene. CDR3 size: 15 residues. The chain's CDR3 is CASSTLAGESDTQYF. The CDR3 DNA follows: TGTGCCAGCAGTACCCTAGCGGGAGAGTCAGATACGCAGTATTTT.